The 29 T cell receptor beta chains reported below all come from one sample, sequenced in a study of shared clonotypes between healthy human individuals. The repertoire was sequenced with immunoSEQ multiplex PCR; TCRdb's copy has only in-frame clones and lacks some. This table has 2 million to 2.5 million clones, 85% to 95% appearing once. Sequenced: naive CD4+ T cells from PBMCs. Subset meaning: CD45RA+ positively selected. These receptors originate from a man in his late teens or twenties in good health. Some clones in this sample may be carry-over from other donors' samples.

This clone came up once. This chain links TRBV11-3 with TRBJ2-3; 7 bases match TRBD2. The V gene end was trimmed by 5 bases and the J gene end by 0 bases; junction bases not matched to a gene: 8. Germline V gene data show CDR1 as SGHNT and CDR2 as YENEEA. The CDR3 length is 16 residues. CDR3: CASSPGGWRSTDTQYF. Here the CDR3 DNA reads TGTGCCAGCAGCCCCGGGGGGTGGCGGAGCACAGATACGCAGTATTTT.

This clone was counted once. This chain joins TRBV19 and TRBJ1-1, with D possibly matching TRBD1 (6 bases). The CDR3 consists of 14 residues. CDR1 LNHDA and CDR2 SQIVND come from the germline V gene (reference sequence). V lost 6 bases to trimming and J lost 2 bases, with 13 bases between them. CDR3 sequence (DNA): TGTGCCAGTAGCCGGACAGTACCCAACACTGAAGCTTTCTTT. This codes for CASSRTVPNTEAFF.

The rearrangement links TRBV4-1 to TRBJ2-1; TRBD2 aligns across 12 bases. J lost 9 bases, V lost 4 bases, and 7 bases had no gene match. The CDR3 loop spans 15 amino acids. CDR1 and CDR2 (germline): MGHRA, YSYEKL. CDR3 amino acids: CASSPGLAGKVEQFF. The DNA of the CDR3 is TGCGCCAGCAGCCCAGGACTAGCGGGAAAGGTTGAGCAGTTCTTC.

This rearrangement joins TRBV28 to TRBJ2-3, with TRBD2 as a possible D gene (5 bases). The germline V and J ends were trimmed by 3 bases and 2 bases, with 12 bases remaining between them. The germline V gene has CDR1 MDHEN and CDR2 SYDVKM. This CDR3 is 15 amino acids long. The CDR3 sequence is CASSFGLAFTDTQYF. The CDR3 DNA sequence: TGTGCCAGCAGTTTCGGCCTAGCTTTCACAGATACGCAGTATTTT.

The chain combines TRBV11-2 with TRBJ1-2; 7 nucleotides match TRBD1. The CDR3 extends over 18 amino acids. The V and J ends lost 2 bases and 0 bases, in that order; junction bases with no gene match: 12. Looked up from germline, CDR1 is SGHAT and CDR2 is FQNNGV. The DNA of the CDR3 is TGTGCCAGCAGCTTAACGGCCGGGACAGAGGGAGCTAACTATGGCTACACCTTC. Its protein is CASSLTAGTEGANYGYTF.

This clone has a handful of counts. CDR3 residues: CAGEDSGYTF. The CDR3 DNA follows: TGTGCCGGAGAAGACAGTGGCTACACCTTC. The gene calls are TRBV6-1 and TRBJ1-2; D might be TRBD1 (5 bases). Germline CDR1 and CDR2: MNHNS and SASEGT. The CDR3 extends over 10 amino acids. Between the trimmed V and J ends, which lost 11 bases and 7 bases, there was a span of 11 bases.

This rearrangement joins TRBV2 to TRBJ2-3; 8 positions match TRBD2. This CDR3 has 16 residues. Looked up from germline, CDR1 is SNHLY and CDR2 is FYNNEI. J lost 2 bases, V lost 11 bases, and 15 bases had no gene match. The CDR3 DNA is TGTGCCTCCCAGACAAGCGGGAGAAGGCTCACAGATACGCAGTATTTT. Translating it yields CASQTSGRRLTDTQYF.

The rearrangement uses TRBV7-3 and TRBJ2-1; possibly TRBD2 for D (6 bases). The V end lost 5 bases, the J end lost 4 bases, and 12 bases lay between the germline ends. The CDR3 covers 14 residues. CDR1 and CDR2 from the germline V gene are SGHTA and FQGTGA. CDR3 sequence (DNA): TGTGCCAGCAGCGGAGGGCCGGGGTACAATGAGCAGTTCTTC. This translates into CASSGGPGYNEQFF.

V usage is TRBV7-2 and J usage is TRBJ2-5, with 11 bases matching TRBD2. There are 14 residues in the CDR3. Trimming took 5 bases from V and 5 from J; bases not matched to a gene: 4. Germline loops: CDR1 SGHTA, CDR2 FQGNSA. The CDR3 sequence is CASSPLAGVETQYF. CDR3 nucleotide sequence: TGTGCCAGCAGCCCACTAGCGGGAGTGGAGACCCAGTACTTC.

Points on this clone: At the DNA level, this CDR3 is encoded by other sequences in the same sample as well. J is TRBJ1-5 and V is TRBV5-1, with TRBD1 matching 10 bases. The length of the CDR3 is 15 residues. Germline V lookup: CDR1 SGHRS, CDR2 YFSETQ. After removal of 3 bases from V and 3 bases from J, the junction contained 3 bases not matched to a gene. The CDR3 loop reads CASSSGTGDNQPQHF. In DNA, the CDR3 is TGCGCCAGCAGCTCCGGGACAGGGGACAATCAGCCCCAGCATTTT.

This clone was counted only a few times. The chain uses TRBV6-5 and TRBJ2-7; 9 bases are shared with TRBD2. Germline V CDR1 and CDR2: MNHEY, SVGAGI. The CDR3 spans 15 residues. Unmatched junction bases numbered 12, after V lost 7 bases and J lost 5 bases. CDR3 sequence: CASKSLAGAGNEQYF. The CDR3 nucleotides read TGTGCCAGCAAGTCCTTAGCGGGAGCGGGGAACGAGCAGTACTTC.

The rearrangement links TRBV5-1 to TRBJ2-4; D not resolved. In germline, CDR1 is SGHRS, CDR2 YFSETQ. Trimming took off 2 bases at V and 0 bases at J, with 24 bases between the two ends. The CDR3 spans 20 residues. CDR3 coding DNA: TGCGCCAGCAGCTTAGAACCCAAGGGAAACCTTAAACTAGCCAAAAACATTCAGTACTTC. Protein: CASSLEPKGNLKLAKNIQYF.

This sequence joins TRBV29-1 and TRBJ2-1, with D unclear. Germline CDR1 reads SQVTM; CDR2 reads ANQGSEA. The V end was cut by 6 bases, the J end by 12 bases, with 12 bases between. CDR3 length equals 10 residues. The CDR3 DNA reads as TGCAGCGTGGACCCCCGGGCGCAGTTCTTC. It is translated as CSVDPRAQFF.

V usage is TRBV19 and J usage is TRBJ1-2; 9 bases agree with TRBD1. This CDR3 comprises 17 residues. CDR1 and CDR2 from the germline V gene are LNHDA and SQIVND (reference sequence). V was clipped by 7 bases and J by 4 bases; unmatched bases: 16. CDR3 DNA sequence: TGTGCCAGTACCCGAGACGGAGGGACAGGGCAAATCTATGGCTACACCTTC. It yields the protein CASTRDGGTGQIYGYTF. Combining the CDR3 with reference TRBV19 and TRBJ1-2 gives the whole variable domain DGGITQSPKYLFRKEGQNVTLSCEQNLNHDAMYWYRQDPGQGLRLIYYSQIVNDFQKGDIAEGYSVSREKKESFPLTVTSAQKNPTAFYLCASTRDGGTGQIYGYTFGSGTRLTVV.

For this clone: Other DNA variants within this sample encode the same CDR3. The rearrangement uses TRBV5-1 and TRBJ2-3, with a possible D match to TRBD2 (5 bases). Trimming shortened V by 2 bases and J by 0 bases, and 7 bases separated the two germline ends. This CDR3 is 14 amino acids long. In germline, CDR1 is SGHRS, CDR2 YFSETQ. The CDR3 protein is CASSLSGSTDTQYF. CDR3 DNA: TGCGCCAGCAGCTTAAGCGGAAGCACAGATACGCAGTATTTT.

The chain links TRBV19 to TRBJ1-2; the D is unclear. Germline CDR1 is LNHDA and CDR2 is SQIVND (reference sequence). The CDR3 has 12 residues. The germline V and J ends were trimmed by 5 bases and 2 bases, with 6 bases remaining between them. The CDR3 region is CASSYNNYGYTF. The DNA for the CDR3 is TGTGCCAGTAGTTATAACAACTATGGCTACACCTTC.

The chain employs TRBV29-1 and TRBJ2-7, with 8 bases lining up with TRBD2. This CDR3 spans 15 amino acids. The V and J ends lost 6 bases and 3 bases, in that order; junction bases with no gene match: 13. CDR1 is SQVTM and CDR2 is ANQGSEA in the germline V gene. CDR3: CSVLTNSGNSYEQYF. The CDR3 nucleotides are TGCAGCGTCCTCACGAATAGCGGGAATAGCTACGAGCAGTACTTC.

Turning to this clone: Other DNA sequences from this sample encode an identical CDR3 as well. V is TRBV20-1 and J is TRBJ2-5, with D unclear. CDR3 length: 11 amino acids. Trimming cost V 7 bases and J 2 bases, with 8 bases left between them. The V gene's germline CDR1 is DFQATT and CDR2 SNEGSKA (reference sequence). DNA of the CDR3: TGCAGTGTGGGAAATCAAGAGACCCAGTACTTC. Protein sequence: CSVGNQETQYF.

V gene TRBV10-3 combines with J gene TRBJ1-2; D might be TRBD1 (5 bases). CDR3 length: 16 amino acids. CDR1 is ENHRY and CDR2 is SYGVKD in the germline V gene. Trimming pared 10 bases from V and 7 bases from J, leaving 28 bases between. CDR3 coding DNA: TGTGCCAGCCAAGGGACGGCCGCGTTCGGTCTAGGTGGCTACACCTTC. Translated, it gives CASQGTAAFGLGGYTF.

The chain carries TRBV27 and TRBJ2-7; the D gene is possibly TRBD1 (5 bases). Deletions cut 4 bases from V and 0 bases from J, with 10 bases between. The CDR3 has 14 residues. Per germline, CDR1 MNHEY and CDR2 SMNVEV (reference sequence). The CDR3 is CASSYQGISYEQYF. The DNA of the CDR3 is TGTGCCAGCAGTTACCAGGGAATCTCCTACGAGCAGTACTTC.

The chain combines TRBV30 with TRBJ1-1; D not resolved. Trimming took off 2 bases at V and 2 bases at J, with 9 bases between the two ends. Looked up from germline, CDR1 is GTSNPN and CDR2 is SVGIG (reference sequence). This CDR3 has 13 amino acids. CDR3 coding DNA: TGTGCCTGGAGTCTTACTGGAAACACTGAAGCTTTCTTT. This codes for CAWSLTGNTEAFF. The variable domain in full, with the rest retrieved from reference TRBV30 and TRBJ1-1, is SQTIHQWPATLVQPVGSPLSLECTVEGTSNPNLYWYRQAAGRGLQLLFYSVGIGQISSEVPQNLSASRPQDRQFILSSKKLLLSDSGFYLCAWSLTGNTEAFFGQGTRLTVV.

V gene TRBV30 combines with J gene TRBJ1-4; D perhaps matches TRBD1 (6 bases). The V gene's germline CDR1 is GTSNPN and CDR2 SVGIG (reference sequence). CDR3 length: 14 residues. The V and J ends lost 3 bases and 3 bases respectively, with 11 bases between them. CDR3 DNA: TGTGCCTGGAGGGGGGGGCACGCTAATGAAAAACTGTTTTTT. This codes for CAWRGGHANEKLFF.

This chain links TRBV5-6 with TRBJ1-5; D is possibly TRBD1 (5 bases). Between the trimmed V and J ends, which lost 4 bases and 7 bases, there was a span of 21 bases. This CDR3 spans 16 amino acids. The germline gives CDR1 SGHDT, CDR2 YYEEEE. The DNA for the CDR3 is TGTGCCAGCAGCCGTAAATGGGCCGCCGGGGGGCAGCCCCAGCATTTT. Protein sequence: CASSRKWAAGGQPQHF.

The chain carries TRBV7-2 and TRBJ2-3; D possibly corresponds to TRBD1 (6 bases). In germline, CDR1 is SGHTA, CDR2 FQGNSA. CDR3 size: 14 residues. Trimming removed 1 base from V and 6 bases from J, with 11 bases in between. As DNA, the CDR3 is TGTGCCAGCAGCTTAGTGGGGGCCGTGGATACGCAGTATTTT. Protein: CASSLVGAVDTQYF.

This chain links TRBV7-2 with TRBJ2-7; 7 bases are a match to TRBD1. The trim removed 0 bases at V and 3 bases at J, leaving 2 bases unmatched. CDR3 size: 14 residues. The germline V gene has CDR1 SGHTA and CDR2 FQGNSA. The CDR3 nucleotides are TGTGCCAGCAGCTTAGCGACAGGGTTCTACGAGCAGTACTTC. Protein: CASSLATGFYEQYF. Full variable domain (missing parts from reference TRBV7-2 and TRBJ2-7): GAGVSQSPSNKVTEKGKDVELRCDPISGHTALYWYRQSLGQGLEFLIYFQGNSAPDKSGLPSDRFSAERTGGSVSTLTIQRTQQEDSAVYLCASSLATGFYEQYFGPGTRLTVT.

The V call is TRBV28, the J call TRBJ1-1; 10 bases map to TRBD1. The germline V gene encodes CDR1 MDHEN and CDR2 SYDVKM. The V gene end was trimmed by 6 bases and the J gene end by 0 bases; junction bases not matched to a gene: 7. This CDR3 has 16 residues. CDR3 protein: CASRGDRGQLNTEAFF. DNA for the CDR3: TGTGCCAGCAGGGGCGACAGGGGGCAATTGAACACTGAAGCTTTCTTT.

The gene calls are TRBV11-2 and TRBJ2-1; TRBD2 aligns across 9 bases. The CDR3 spans 15 residues. J lost 7 bases, V lost 3 bases, and 7 bases had no gene match. Per the germline V gene, CDR1 is SGHAT and CDR2 is FQNNGV. The CDR3 DNA reads as TGTGCCAGCAGCTTGGTTAGCGGGAGTGCGAATGAGCAGTTCTTC. Residues: CASSLVSGSANEQFF.

This clone was counted a single time. The chain links TRBV30 to TRBJ2-7; D perhaps matches TRBD2 (6 bases). V shed 2 bases and J shed 2 bases, with 10 bases lying between them. Germline assignment: CDR1 GTSNPN and CDR2 SVGIG (reference sequence). CDR3 size: 13 residues. The CDR3 DNA follows: TGTGCCTGGAGTCAGGGAGGCCCCTACGAGCAGTACTTC. It specifies CAWSQGGPYEQYF.

V is TRBV20-1 and J is TRBJ2-3; D unresolved. The CDR3 runs to 11 residues. The V and J ends lost 4 bases and 8 bases respectively, with 10 bases between them. The germline CDR1 and CDR2 sequences are DFQATT and SNEGSKA (reference sequence). The chain's CDR3 is CSATQSGTQYF. Written as DNA, the CDR3 is TGCAGTGCTACCCAGTCGGGTACGCAGTATTTT.